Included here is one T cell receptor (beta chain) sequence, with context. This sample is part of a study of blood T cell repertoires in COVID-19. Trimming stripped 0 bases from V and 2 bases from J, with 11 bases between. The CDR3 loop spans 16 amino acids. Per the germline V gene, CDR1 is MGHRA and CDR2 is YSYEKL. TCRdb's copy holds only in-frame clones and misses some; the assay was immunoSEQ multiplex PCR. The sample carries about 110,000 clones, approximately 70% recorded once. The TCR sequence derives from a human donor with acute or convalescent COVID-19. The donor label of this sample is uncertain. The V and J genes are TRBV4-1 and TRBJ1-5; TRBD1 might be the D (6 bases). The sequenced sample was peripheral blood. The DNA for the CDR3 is TGCGCCAGCAGCCAAGAATGGGCAGGGGGCAATCAGCCCCAGCATTTT. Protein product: CASSQEWAGGNQPQHF.